The present entry profiles one T cell receptor (beta chain) with its context. The V end lost 3 bases, the J end lost 6 bases, and 11 bases lay between the germline ends. The length of the CDR3 is 13 residues. The source of the sample is a study of blood T cell repertoires in COVID-19. Study-wide background: The samples span acute and convalescent COVID-19 from the United States, Italy and Spain. The cDNA or gDNA used as material had been derived from T cells, B-cell-depleted T cells, or PBMCs.

Original data processing: For nucleated cells, counts were estimated from reference gene primer amplification. The data were produced by immunoSEQ multiplex PCR, yet TCRdb's version contains in-frame clones alone and is incomplete. For V, J and clone size, that table is used; D and trimming come from the DNA. The table lists tens of thousands of clones, 90% of them singletons. The source is a human donor in a cohort sampled during active COVID-19. Sequenced material: peripheral blood. The chain employs TRBV12-3 or TRBV12-4 and TRBJ1-2; D might be TRBD1 (6 bases). CDR3 nucleotide sequence: TGTGCCAGCAGTTTGTTGGGGGCGCATGGCTACACCTTC. It encodes CASSLLGAHGYTF.